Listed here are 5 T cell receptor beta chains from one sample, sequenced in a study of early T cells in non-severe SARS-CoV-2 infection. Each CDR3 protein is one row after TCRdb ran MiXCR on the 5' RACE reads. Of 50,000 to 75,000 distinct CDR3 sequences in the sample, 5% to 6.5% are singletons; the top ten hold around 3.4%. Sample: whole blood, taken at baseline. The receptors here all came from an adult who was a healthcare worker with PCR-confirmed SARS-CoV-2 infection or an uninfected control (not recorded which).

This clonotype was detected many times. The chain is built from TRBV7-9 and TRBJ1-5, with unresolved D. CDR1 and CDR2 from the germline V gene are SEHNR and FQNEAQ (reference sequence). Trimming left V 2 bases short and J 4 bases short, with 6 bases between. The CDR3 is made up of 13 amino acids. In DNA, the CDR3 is TGTGCCAGCAGCTTACTTCAGAATCAGCCCCAGCATTTT. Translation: CASSLLQNQPQHF.

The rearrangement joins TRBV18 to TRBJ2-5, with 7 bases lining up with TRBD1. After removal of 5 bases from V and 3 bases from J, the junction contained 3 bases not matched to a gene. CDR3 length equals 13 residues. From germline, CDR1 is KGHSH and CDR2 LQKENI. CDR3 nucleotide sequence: TGTGCCAGCTCAACGGGGACAGAAGAGACCCAGTACTTC. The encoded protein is CASSTGTEETQYF.

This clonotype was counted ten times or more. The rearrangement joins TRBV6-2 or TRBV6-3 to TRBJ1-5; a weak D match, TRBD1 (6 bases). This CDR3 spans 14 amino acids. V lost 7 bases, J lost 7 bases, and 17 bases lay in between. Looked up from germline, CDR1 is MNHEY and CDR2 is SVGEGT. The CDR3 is CASTLQGGKQPQHF. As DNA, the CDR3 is TGTGCCAGCACCCTACAGGGAGGGAAGCAGCCCCAGCATTTT.

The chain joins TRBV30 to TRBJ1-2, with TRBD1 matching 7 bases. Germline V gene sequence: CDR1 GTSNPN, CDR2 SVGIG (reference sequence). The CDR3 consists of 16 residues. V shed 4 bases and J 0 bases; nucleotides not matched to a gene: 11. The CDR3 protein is CAWTLRQGYANYGYTF. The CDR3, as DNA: TGTGCCTGGACCTTGCGACAGGGTTATGCTAACTATGGCTACACCTTC.

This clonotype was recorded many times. The CDR3 loop reads CSAGRLSHEQYF. For the CDR3, the DNA is TGCAGTGCAGGGCGTCTCAGCCACGAGCAGTACTTC. The gene calls are TRBV20-1 and TRBJ2-7, with D unresolved. Deletions cut 6 bases from V and 5 bases from J, with 14 bases between. Germline CDR1 is DFQATT and CDR2 is SNEGSKA (reference sequence). The CDR3 covers 12 residues.